The T cell receptor (beta chain) described here comes from a study of T cell repertoires in cytomegalovirus infection. Study in general: Selected CMV epitopes included recently identified HLA-C-restricted ones as well as well-studied HLA-B-restricted ones.

On this clonotype: As yet, its antigen is unknown.

TCRdb reprocessed the reads via MiXCR and lists one record per CDR3 protein. The sample includes about 830,000 distinct CDR3 sequences, approximately 32% of them seen just once. The sequence came from a human donor in good health (CMV status not recorded). Some clones in this sample may be carry-over from other donors' samples. The sequenced sample was cultured CD8+ T cells from PBMCs, obtained from culture after CMV antigen stimulation.

The DNA for the CDR3 is TGTGCCAGCAGCGGGTCTGTAAAGAAAGAGACCCAGTACTTC. It translates to CASSGSVKKETQYF. The V and J genes are TRBV28 and TRBJ2-5, with D unclear. Per the germline V gene, CDR1 is MDHEN and CDR2 is SYDVKM. Trimming took off 6 bases at V and 3 bases at J, with 14 bases between the two ends. CDR3 length: 14 residues.